Listed here are 28 T cell receptor beta chains from one sample, sequenced in a study of T-cell memory formation after mild COVID-19. TCRdb re-analysed the 5' RACE reads in MiXCR, keeping a single row per CDR3 protein. The sample shows around 370,000 distinct CDR3 sequences, around 20% of them seen only once. Specimen: PBMCs or a T cell subset sorted from them (not recorded which). These receptors were collected from an adult woman who had mild COVID-19 (a few samples of this study predate the infection). Cell type and time point are not known.

This clonotype turned up a few times. The chain carries TRBV30 and TRBJ1-1; 11 bases fit TRBD1. With 1 base clipped from V and 2 bases from J, the junction kept 3 bases outside the gene matches. The germline CDR1 and CDR2 sequences are GTSNPN and SVGIG (reference sequence). The CDR3 length is 15 residues. The CDR3 sequence is CAWSAGTGGNTEAFF. The CDR3 DNA is TGTGCCTGGAGTGCTGGGACAGGGGGAAACACTGAAGCTTTCTTT.

This clonotype appeared a few times. The chain employs TRBV12-3 or TRBV12-4 and TRBJ2-3, with 7 bases that match TRBD2. The V gene end was trimmed by 0 bases and the J gene end by 9 bases; junction bases not matched to a gene: 6. There are 14 residues in the CDR3. This chain's CDR3 is CASSLAVLATTQYF. In DNA, the CDR3 is TGTGCCAGCAGTTTAGCCGTACTAGCGACAACGCAGTATTTT.

Relative to its sample, this clonotype is medium-sized. The chain carries TRBV7-2 and TRBJ2-1; TRBD2 aligns across 10 bases. The CDR3 length is 15 residues. Germline assignment: CDR1 SGHTA and CDR2 FQGNSA. The V and J ends lost 4 bases and 4 bases, in that order; junction bases with no gene match: 4. The CDR3 nucleotides are TGTGCCAGCAGCTCTAGCGGGAGTACTTACAATGAGCAGTTCTTC. Translated, it gives CASSSSGSTYNEQFF.

This clonotype occurred a few times. This chain joins TRBV3-1 and TRBJ2-1; TRBD1 matches at 8 bases. The CDR3 is 17 residues long. V was pared by 4 bases and J by 6 bases, with 14 bases of the junction left unmatched. The germline V gene has CDR1 LGHDT and CDR2 YNNKEL (reference sequence). The CDR3 loop is CASSRGTGGARSNEQFF. The CDR3 DNA reads as TGTGCCAGCAGCCGCGGGACAGGAGGGGCTAGATCCAATGAGCAGTTCTTC.

This clonotype has only a few counts. The chain combines TRBV20-1 with TRBJ2-7; 7 bases map to TRBD1. V lost 0 bases, J lost 6 bases, and 11 bases stayed unmatched. The CDR3 runs 15 residues. In germline, CDR1 is DFQATT, CDR2 SNEGSKA (reference sequence). CDR3: CSARDREGGSSEQYF. The CDR3 nucleotides are TGCAGTGCTAGAGATCGGGAAGGGGGCTCTTCCGAGCAGTACTTC.

V and J are TRBV6-1 and TRBJ2-7; 8 bases are a match to TRBD2. The V and J ends lost 2 bases and 3 bases, in that order; junction bases with no gene match: 12. CDR3 size: 17 residues. The germline CDR1 and CDR2 sequences are MNHNS and SASEGT. The CDR3 sequence is CASSEYVAGRLYYEQYF. As DNA, the CDR3 is TGTGCCAGCAGTGAATATGTAGCGGGGCGACTGTACTACGAGCAGTACTTC.

V usage is TRBV2 and J usage is TRBJ2-5; 11 bases are shared with TRBD2. With 5 bases clipped from V and 3 bases from J, the junction kept 8 bases outside the gene matches. CDR1 is SNHLY, CDR2 FYNNEI, per germline. The CDR3 length is 16 residues. CDR3 bases: TGTGCCAGCAGTTTTACCGGGACTAGCGGCAAAGAGACCCAGTACTTC. Its protein is CASSFTGTSGKETQYF.

This clonotype was detected a few times. The chain carries TRBV12-3 or TRBV12-4 and TRBJ2-7; tentative D call: TRBD2 (6 bases). The CDR3 extends over 13 amino acids. V lost 4 bases and J 6 bases, leaving 13 bases between the germline ends. The CDR3 DNA reads TGTGCCAGCAGTTCGGGACTCGCGCGCGAGCAGTACTTC. As protein: CASSSGLAREQYF.

As DNA, the CDR3 is TGTGCCAGCAGCGTTACAGGGGGCAAGGAAGCTTTCTTT. Its protein product is CASSVTGGKEAFF. The chain combines TRBV11-3 with TRBJ1-1; 9 nucleotides line up with TRBD1. V lost 5 bases, J lost 8 bases, and 6 bases stayed unmatched. CDR1 is SGHNT, CDR2 YENEEA, per germline. The length of the CDR3 is 13 residues.

The V and J genes are TRBV12-3 or TRBV12-4 and TRBJ2-3; 7 bases agree with TRBD1. The CDR3 has 14 residues. Trimming took 6 bases from V and 3 from J; bases not matched to a gene: 6. CDR3 DNA: TGTGCCAGCAGAAAACAGGGGATAACAGATACGCAGTATTTT. Translating gives CASRKQGITDTQYF.

The chain has TRBV9 and TRBJ2-1; D uncertain. CDR1 and CDR2 (germline): SGDLS, YYNGEE. The V gene lost 4 bases and the J gene lost 5 bases, with 13 bases spanning the gap. This CDR3 region has 14 residues. The CDR3 nucleotides read TGTGCCAGCAGCCTCAGAGCTTTCGACAATGAGCAGTTCTTC. Translation gives CASSLRAFDNEQFF.

This clonotype was seen only a few times. The gene calls are TRBV7-9 and TRBJ2-1; TRBD2 is a possible D gene (5 bases). V was shortened by 5 bases and J by 0 bases, with 17 bases between the two germline ends. The CDR3 length is 17 residues. CDR1 is SEHNR and CDR2 is FQNEAQ in the germline V gene (reference sequence). CDR3 in DNA: TGTGCCAGCAGCCCCCAAATCGGACTCCCCTCCTACAATGAGCAGTTCTTC. It specifies CASSPQIGLPSYNEQFF.

In this sample, this clonotype turned up a few times. V gene TRBV20-1 combines with J gene TRBJ2-5; TRBD1 matches at 7 bases. V lost 5 bases to trimming and J lost 2 bases; unmatched junction nucleotides: 5. Germline V lookup: CDR1 DFQATT, CDR2 SNEGSKA (reference sequence). The CDR3 runs to 13 residues. Here the CDR3 DNA reads TGCAGTGCTCACGGGACAGAACAAGAGACCCAGTACTTC. Residues: CSAHGTEQETQYF.

This clonotype was detected only a few times. The chain couples TRBV7-2 to TRBJ1-6; D possibly corresponds to TRBD1 (5 bases). Looked up from germline, CDR1 is SGHTA and CDR2 is FQGNSA. V lost 5 bases and J lost 10, with 12 bases in between. This CDR3 spans 13 amino acids. The CDR3 reads CASSQGVRSPLHF. CDR3 in DNA: TGTGCCAGCAGCCAGGGAGTCAGATCACCCCTCCACTTT.

J is TRBJ1-1 and V is TRBV6-1, with a tentative D call TRBD1 (6 bases). V was trimmed by 6 bases and J by 2 bases, leaving 10 bases between them. CDR3 length: 13 residues. The germline gives CDR1 MNHNS, CDR2 SASEGT. CDR3 in amino acids: CASRTGFNTEAFF. The CDR3, as DNA: TGTGCCAGCAGGACAGGATTTAACACTGAAGCTTTCTTT.

A few counts support this clonotype. The V call is TRBV11-2, the J call TRBJ1-2; 12 bases line up with TRBD1. The length of the CDR3 is 16 residues. Trimming took 2 bases from V and 5 from J; bases not matched to a gene: 6. Germline CDR1 reads SGHAT; CDR2 reads FQNNGV. The CDR3 sequence is CASSLLPGQGAYGYTF. As DNA, the CDR3 is TGTGCCAGCAGCTTATTACCGGGACAGGGGGCGTATGGCTACACCTTC.

The rearrangement joins TRBV7-9 to TRBJ1-2, with 10 bases aligning to TRBD1. From germline, CDR1 is SEHNR and CDR2 FQNEAQ (reference sequence). The CDR3 is made up of 15 amino acids. V shed 7 bases and J 4 bases; nucleotides not matched to a gene: 9. The DNA of the CDR3 is TGTGCCAGCAACCCAGCGACAGGGGGCACCTATGGCTACACCTTC. Its protein product is CASNPATGGTYGYTF.

V usage is TRBV27 and J usage is TRBJ1-5; 8 positions match TRBD1. V shed 2 bases and J 5 bases; nucleotides not matched to a gene: 5. The CDR3 length is 15 residues. Germline CDR1 and CDR2: MNHEY and SMNVEV (reference sequence). CDR3 region: CASSLGQGGYQPQHF. In nucleotides, the CDR3 is TGTGCCAGCAGTTTAGGACAGGGTGGTTATCAGCCCCAGCATTTT.

V gene TRBV11-3 combines with J gene TRBJ2-7; 11 bases align to TRBD1. Germline loops: CDR1 SGHNT, CDR2 YENEEA. With V trimmed by 5 bases and J by 7 bases, 7 bases remained unmatched. The CDR3 spans 14 residues. The CDR3 protein is CASSTRDRGKEQYF. In nucleotides, the CDR3 is TGTGCCAGCAGCACCCGGGACAGGGGGAAGGAGCAGTACTTC. Looking up the rest from reference TRBV11-3 and TRBJ2-7 gives the full variable domain: EAGVVQSPRYKIIEKKQPVAFWCNPISGHNTLYWYLQNLGQGPELLIRYENEEAVDDSQLPKDRFSAERLKGVDSTLKIQPAELGDSAVYLCASSTRDRGKEQYFGPGTRLTVT.

This clonotype was counted between two and nine times. The chain has TRBV4-1 and TRBJ2-5; maybe TRBD1 (5 bases). Germline CDR1 and CDR2: MGHRA and YSYEKL. V shed 1 base and J shed 1 base, with 16 bases lying between them. CDR3 length: 17 residues. CDR3 region: CASSQGYFTGGQETQYF. CDR3 DNA sequence: TGCGCCAGCAGCCAAGGTTATTTCACAGGCGGCCAAGAGACCCAGTACTTC.

The gene calls are TRBV7-2 and TRBJ1-5, with unresolved D. V lost 2 bases and J 0 bases, leaving 11 bases between the germline ends. This CDR3 contains 16 residues. The germline gives CDR1 SGHTA, CDR2 FQGNSA. This CDR3 is CASSLLLTYSNQPQHF. CDR3 coding DNA: TGTGCCAGCAGCTTATTGCTGACTTATAGCAATCAGCCCCAGCATTTT. Based on the CDR3 plus reference TRBV7-2 and TRBJ1-5, the full variable domain is GAGVSQSPSNKVTEKGKDVELRCDPISGHTALYWYRQSLGQGLEFLIYFQGNSAPDKSGLPSDRFSAERTGGSVSTLTIQRTQQEDSAVYLCASSLLLTYSNQPQHFGDGTRLSIL.

This clonotype was detected only a few times. The rearrangement links TRBV7-9 to TRBJ1-4; tentatively, D is TRBD1 (5 bases). With 3 bases removed from V and 3 bases from J, the gap between germline ends came to 8 bases. The CDR3 is 14 residues long. Looked up from germline, CDR1 is SEHNR and CDR2 is FQNEAQ (reference sequence). Here the CDR3 DNA reads TGTGCCAGCAGCTTCCGGGACCCTAATGAAAAACTGTTTTTT. Its protein product is CASSFRDPNEKLFF.

This clonotype has a handful of counts. This chain joins TRBV5-1 and TRBJ1-2, with unresolved D. Per the germline V gene, CDR1 is SGHRS and CDR2 is YFSETQ. This CDR3 spans 14 amino acids. Trimming left V 0 bases short and J 3 bases short, with 9 bases between. The CDR3 DNA follows: TGCGCCAGCAGCTTGGAGGAGGGAGACTATGGCTACACCTTC. Translated: CASSLEEGDYGYTF.

This clonotype was detected only a few times. CDR3 amino acids: CAGRGGKGDTEAFF. The CDR3 DNA is TGTGCCGGCCGTGGGGGAAAGGGTGACACTGAAGCTTTCTTT. V usage is TRBV12-3 or TRBV12-4 and J usage is TRBJ1-1; a possible D gene is TRBD1 (5 bases). Trimming removed 11 bases from V and 3 bases from J, with 19 bases in between. This CDR3 has 14 amino acids.

The rearrangement joins TRBV4-1 to TRBJ2-7; 14 nucleotides align to TRBD2. Germline assignment: CDR1 MGHRA and CDR2 YSYEKL. The CDR3 covers 16 residues. Trimming at V came to 3 bases and at J to 4 bases, leaving 5 bases not matched to a gene. Here the CDR3 reads CASSQTSGGALYEQYF. CDR3 coding DNA: TGCGCCAGCAGCCAGACTAGCGGGGGGGCACTGTACGAGCAGTACTTC.

The CDR3 coding sequence is TGTGCCAGCAGCAAAGGGCGGGGGCCTTACACAGATACGCAGTATTTT. It codes for CASSKGRGPYTDTQYF. The chain is built from TRBV7-8 and TRBJ2-3; tentatively, D is TRBD2 (7 bases). CDR1 is SGHVS and CDR2 is FQNEAQ in the germline V gene. V was trimmed by 5 bases and J by 2 bases, leaving 17 bases between them. CDR3 length equals 16 residues.

CDR3 nucleotide sequence: TGTGCCAGCAGTAACGCGGGGGGGCCCAGAGATACGCAGTATTTT. This gives the protein CASSNAGGPRDTQYF. The chain combines TRBV27 with TRBJ2-3, with TRBD2 identical over 9 bases. Trimming at V came to 5 bases and at J to 5 bases, leaving 8 bases not matched to a gene. Germline V gene lookup returns CDR1 MNHEY and CDR2 SMNVEV (reference sequence). The length of the CDR3 is 15 residues.

The genes are TRBV9 and TRBJ2-3, with TRBD1 as a possible D gene (5 bases). Per the germline V gene, CDR1 is SGDLS and CDR2 is YYNGEE. V lost 1 base and J lost 4, with 13 bases in between. The CDR3 is 15 residues long. The CDR3 here is CASSVSGAEPDTQYF. CDR3 nucleotides: TGTGCCAGCAGCGTAAGTGGGGCCGAACCAGATACGCAGTATTTT. Variable domain in full (rest from reference TRBV9 and TRBJ2-3): DSGVTQTPKHLITATGQRVTLRCSPRSGDLSVYWYQQSLDQGLQFLIQYYNGEERAKGNILERFSAQQFPDLHSELNLSSLELGDSALYFCASSVSGAEPDTQYFGPGTRLTVL.